The 8 T cell receptor beta chains given below trace back to one sample, sequenced in a study of shared clonotypes between healthy human individuals. Assay used: immunoSEQ multiplex PCR; TCRdb lists only in-frame clones, some missing. Found here are roughly 1 million clones, approximately 70% of them singletons; the top ten hold around 1.4%. Material: memory CD4+ T cells sorted from blood. Indicated subset: CD45RA-negative fraction. These receptors originate from a man between 18 and 29 years old in good health.

The V and J genes are TRBV25-1 and TRBJ1-4; TRBD1 might be the D (5 bases). CDR3 length: 16 residues. CDR1 and CDR2 (germline): MGHDK, SYGVNS. The V end lost 5 bases, the J end lost 15 bases, and 28 bases lay between the germline ends. The DNA of the CDR3 is TGTGCCAGCAGTCCCCATGGGACCGCAGACACCGGGTTGGTGTTTTTT. This gives the protein CASSPHGTADTGLVFF.

This chain uses TRBV5-1 with TRBJ1-2; no definite D call. CDR1 and CDR2 (germline): SGHRS, YFSETQ. V shed 4 bases and J shed 7 bases, with 14 bases lying between them. The CDR3 totals 13 residues. The CDR3 sequence: CASSPQREAGYTF. CDR3 sequence (DNA): TGCGCCAGCAGCCCGCAGAGGGAGGCTGGCTACACCTTC.

The chain is built from TRBV5-6 and TRBJ2-7, with 8 bases aligning to TRBD1. CDR1 is SGHDT, CDR2 YYEEEE, per germline. The CDR3 length is 13 residues. Trimming cost V 2 bases and J 3 bases; bases outside gene matches: 1. Here the CDR3 reads CASSLDRGYEQYF. The CDR3 coding sequence is TGTGCCAGCAGCTTAGACAGGGGCTACGAGCAGTACTTC.

The chain joins TRBV7-9 to TRBJ1-4; the match to TRBD1 covers 9 bases. With 1 base clipped from V and 10 bases from J, the junction kept 10 bases outside the gene matches. Germline V lookup: CDR1 SEHNR, CDR2 FQNEAQ (reference sequence). This CDR3 comprises 16 residues. The CDR3 DNA is TGTGCCAGCAGCTTAGAATACGGGACAGGGAGCGGAAAACTGTTTTTT. Encoded protein: CASSLEYGTGSGKLFF.

This clone was counted a few times. The chain has TRBV19 and TRBJ1-2, with 8 bases aligning to TRBD1. Germline V CDR1 and CDR2: LNHDA, SQIVND (reference sequence). The CDR3 is 13 amino acids. Trimming at V came to 5 bases and at J to 6 bases, leaving 5 bases not matched to a gene. In nucleotides, the CDR3 is TGTGCCAGTAGTCACAGGGGGACGGATGGCTACACCTTC. It encodes CASSHRGTDGYTF.

As for this clone: This CDR3 is also generated by other DNA sequences in the sample. The chain is built from TRBV15 and TRBJ1-2; TRBD1 aligns across 7 bases. CDR3 length: 15 residues. Trimming took 0 bases from V and 5 from J; bases not matched to a gene: 6. Germline CDR1 LNHNV, CDR2 YYDKDF (reference sequence). The CDR3 spells CATSRETGRGYGYTF. The CDR3 nucleotides read TGTGCCACCAGCAGAGAGACAGGGAGGGGGTATGGCTACACCTTC.

J is TRBJ2-5 and V is TRBV4-3; 8 nucleotides agree with TRBD2. With the DNA end fitting TRBJ2-7 better, the J assignment may be wrong. Germline V gene data show CDR1 as LGHNA and CDR2 as YSLEER. The CDR3 has 16 amino acids. Here the CDR3 reads CASSQVGTSGGYEQYF. CDR3 nucleotides: TGCGCCAGCAGCCAAGTAGGTACTAGCGGCGGTTACGAGCAGTACTTC.

A remark on this clone: The sample has other DNA sequences that encode this CDR3 too. This chain connects TRBV6-5 to TRBJ2-7; TRBD2 might be the D (5 bases). The germline CDR1 and CDR2 sequences are MNHEY and SVGAGI. The CDR3 is 13 amino acids. The V end lost 2 bases, the J end lost 0 bases, and 5 bases lay between the germline ends. The CDR3 here is CASSYGGSYEQYF. In DNA form, the CDR3 reads TGTGCCAGCAGTTACGGAGGCTCCTACGAGCAGTACTTC.